A single sample gave rise to the 7 T cell receptor beta chains below, sequenced in a study of T cell responses to AZD1222 COVID-19 vaccine. Produced via immunoSEQ multiplex PCR; TCRdb's table is partial and in-frame only. Of about 28,000 clones in the sample, about nine tenths were seen once. The sequences come from peripheral blood, collected on day 0 of AZD1222 vaccination. These receptors were taken from an adult in good health.

V is TRBV15 and J is TRBJ2-3; either TRBD1 or TRBD2 may fit D (5 bases each). CDR1 is LNHNV and CDR2 is YYDKDF in the germline V gene (reference sequence). The CDR3 is 14 amino acids. The V end lost 0 bases, the J end lost 6 bases, and 10 bases lay between the germline ends. The CDR3 nucleotides read TGTGCCACCAGCAGAGACTGGGACGTTGATACGCAGTATTTT. This gives the protein CATSRDWDVDTQYF.

The J gene is TRBJ2-1, the V gene TRBV19; D not certain. Germline values: CDR1 LNHDA, CDR2 SQIVND (reference sequence). This CDR3 is built from 12 residues. The germline V and J ends were trimmed by 0 bases and 12 bases, with 9 bases remaining between them. The DNA for the CDR3 is TGTGCCAGTAGTATAGAGGGCCCGGGGCAGTTCTTC. Its translation: CASSIEGPGQFF.

This chain connects TRBV19 to TRBJ2-3; TRBD2 matches at 7 bases. CDR1 LNHDA and CDR2 SQIVND come from the germline V gene (reference sequence). J lost 4 bases, V lost 6 bases, and 4 bases had no gene match. This CDR3 comprises 13 residues. CDR3 bases: TGTGCCAGTAGGGGAGGGAAGGCAGATACGCAGTATTTT. It translates to CASRGGKADTQYF.

The chain links TRBV14 to TRBJ2-7, with 9 bases aligning to TRBD1. Germline assignment: CDR1 SGHDN and CDR2 FVKESK. The CDR3 consists of 16 residues. J lost 1 base, V lost 3 bases, and 7 bases had no gene match. The CDR3 DNA reads as TGTGCCAGCAGCCAGATCCCGGGACAGGGTTCCTACGAGCAGTACTTC. It is translated as CASSQIPGQGSYEQYF.

This chain joins TRBV7-2 and TRBJ1-1; no reliable D call. Between the trimmed V and J ends, which lost 3 bases and 4 bases, there was a span of 9 bases. This CDR3 spans 13 amino acids. The V gene's germline CDR1 is SGHTA and CDR2 FQGNSA. Here the CDR3 reads CASSFERATEAFF. CDR3 sequence (DNA): TGTGCCAGCAGCTTTGAGCGAGCCACTGAAGCTTTCTTT. Supplemented by reference TRBV7-2 and TRBJ1-1, the full variable domain reads GAGVSQSPSNKVTEKGKDVELRCDPISGHTALYWYRQSLGQGLEFLIYFQGNSAPDKSGLPSDRFSAERTGGSVSTLTIQRTQQEDSAVYLCASSFERATEAFFGQGTRLTVV.

V and J are TRBV6-5 and TRBJ1-3; D is unclear. CDR3 length: 12 amino acids. With 4 bases removed from V and 5 bases from J, the gap between germline ends came to 6 bases. Germline V gene data show CDR1 as MNHEY and CDR2 as SVGAGI. Here the CDR3 reads CASSSERNTIYF. The CDR3 DNA is TGTGCCAGCAGTTCAGAGCGAAACACCATATATTTT.

The V call is TRBV2, the J call TRBJ1-5; D unclear. This CDR3 contains 13 residues. V was cut by 5 bases and J by 0 bases, with 5 bases left in between. CDR1 and CDR2 (germline): SNHLY, FYNNEI. CDR3 protein: CASSTDSNQPQHF. The DNA of the CDR3 is TGTGCCAGCAGTACAGATAGCAATCAGCCCCAGCATTTT.